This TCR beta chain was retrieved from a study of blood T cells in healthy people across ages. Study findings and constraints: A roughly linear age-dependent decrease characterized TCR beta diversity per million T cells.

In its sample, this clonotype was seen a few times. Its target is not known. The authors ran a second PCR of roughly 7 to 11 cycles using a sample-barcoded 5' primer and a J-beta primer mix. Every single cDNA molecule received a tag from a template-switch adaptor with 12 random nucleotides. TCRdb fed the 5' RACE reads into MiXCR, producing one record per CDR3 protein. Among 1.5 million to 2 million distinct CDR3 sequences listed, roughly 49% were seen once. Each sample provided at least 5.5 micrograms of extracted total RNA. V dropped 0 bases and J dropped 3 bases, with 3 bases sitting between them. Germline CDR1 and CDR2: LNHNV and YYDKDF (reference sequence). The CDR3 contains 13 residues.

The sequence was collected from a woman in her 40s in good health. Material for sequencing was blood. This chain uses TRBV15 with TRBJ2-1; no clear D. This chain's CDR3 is CATSRENYNEQFF. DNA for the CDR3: TGTGCCACCAGCAGAGAGAACTACAATGAGCAGTTCTTC. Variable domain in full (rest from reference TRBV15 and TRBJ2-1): DAMVIQNPRYQVTQFGKPVTLSCSQTLNHNVMYWYQQKSSQAPKLLFHYYDKDFNNEADTPDNFQSRRPNTSFCFLDIRSPGLGDTAMYLCATSRENYNEQFFGPGTRLTVL.